This T cell receptor (beta chain) was retrieved from a study of control samples from healthy donors and cancer patients. Clones were read by immunoSEQ multiplex PCR, and TCRdb kept only the in-frame ones, dropping some. The sample lists about 97,000 clones, about 89% occurring once. CDR1 is LGHDT and CDR2 is YNNKEL in the germline V gene (reference sequence). Trimming cost V 1 base and J 8 bases, with 11 bases left between them. This CDR3 has 13 residues. V usage is TRBV3-1 (or the pseudogene TRBV3-2) and J usage is TRBJ1-2; D not resolved. Sequenced: blood. The sequence was obtained from a man under 40 in good health. DNA for the CDR3: TGTGCCAGCAGCCAAGGGAGAGTCGCCGGCTACACCTTC. Protein sequence: CASSQGRVAGYTF.